This T cell receptor beta chain stems from a study of blood T cell repertoires in COVID-19. Sequencing used immunoSEQ multiplex PCR; TCRdb keeps in-frame clones, though not all of them. The sample has 250,000 or so clones, 87% seen once. In germline, CDR1 is LGHDT, CDR2 YNNKEL (reference sequence). Trimming cost V 0 bases and J 4 bases, with 12 bases left between them. There are 15 residues in the CDR3. The chain carries TRBV3-1 (or the pseudogene TRBV3-2) and TRBJ1-1; D possibly corresponds to TRBD1 (5 bases). This TCR was recovered from a man younger than 35 with active or convalescent COVID-19. Sequencing was carried out using peripheral blood. The chain's CDR3 is CASSQDLVGGTEAFF. In DNA, the CDR3 is TGTGCCAGCAGCCAAGATTTGGTGGGGGGCACTGAAGCTTTCTTT.